This T cell receptor (beta chain) was identified in a study of T cell changes during pregnancy in multiple sclerosis. The V and J ends lost 3 bases and 7 bases respectively, with 12 bases between them. Germline V gives CDR1 SEHNR, CDR2 FQNEAQ (reference sequence). This CDR3 has 13 residues. TCRdb keeps only in-frame clones here, not all; method: immunoSEQ multiplex PCR. Of approximately 70,000 clones in the sample, about 91% were seen once. This chain links TRBV7-9 with TRBJ1-1; a weak D match, TRBD1 (5 bases). Here the sequenced sample was peripheral blood, taken in the second trimester of pregnancy. This receptor was identified in a female donor in good health, enrolled as a control in a pregnancy study. The CDR3 DNA follows: TGTGCCAGCAGCTTTGGGGGGAGGGATGAAGCTTTCTTT. It specifies CASSFGGRDEAFF.